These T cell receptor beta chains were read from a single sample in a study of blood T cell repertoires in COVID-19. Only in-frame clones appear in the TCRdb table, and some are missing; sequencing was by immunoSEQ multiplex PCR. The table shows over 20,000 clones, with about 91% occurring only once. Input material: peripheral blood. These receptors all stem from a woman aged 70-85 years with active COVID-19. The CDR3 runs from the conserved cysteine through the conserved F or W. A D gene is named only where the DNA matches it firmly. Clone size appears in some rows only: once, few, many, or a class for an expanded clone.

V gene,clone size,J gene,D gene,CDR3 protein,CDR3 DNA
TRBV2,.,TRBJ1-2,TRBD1,CASSPQNRGGYTF,TGTGCCAGCAGTCCCCAGAACAGGGGTGGCTACACCTTC
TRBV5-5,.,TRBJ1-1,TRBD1,CASSETGTEAFF,TGTGCCAGCAGCGAGACAGGGACTGAAGCTTTCTTT
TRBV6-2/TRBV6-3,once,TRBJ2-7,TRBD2,CASSNLAREGPLEQYF,TGTGCCAGCAGCAATCTGGCGCGGGAGGGCCCCTTGGAGCAGTACTTC
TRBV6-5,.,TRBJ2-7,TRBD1,CASSYLTGGYEQYF,TGTGCCAGCAGTTACCTGACAGGGGGCTACGAGCAGTACTTC
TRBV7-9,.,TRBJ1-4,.,CASSLDAGLNEKLFF,TGTGCCAGCAGCTTAGATGCGGGGCTGAATGAAAAACTGTTTTTT
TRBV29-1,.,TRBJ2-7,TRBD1,CSVGGDRDRGSEQYF,TGCAGCGTGGGGGGGGACCGGGACAGGGGTTCCGAGCAGTACTTC
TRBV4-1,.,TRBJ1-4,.,CASSLPPGSTNEKLFF,TGCGCCAGCAGCCTCCCCCCCGGGTCCACTAATGAAAAACTGTTTTTT
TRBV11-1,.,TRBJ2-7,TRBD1,CASSLAGGVYEQYF,TGTGCCAGCAGCTTAGCAGGGGGCGTCTACGAGCAGTACTTC
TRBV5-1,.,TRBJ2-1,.,CASSRTDRPGGNEQFF,TGCGCCAGCAGCCGTACGGACAGGCCTGGGGGGAATGAGCAGTTCTTC
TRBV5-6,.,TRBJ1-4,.,CASSRGQTGEKLFF,TGTGCCAGCAGCAGGGGACAAACGGGGGAAAAACTGTTTTTT
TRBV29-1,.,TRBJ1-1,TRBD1,CSATGQMNTEAFF,TGCAGCGCTACGGGACAGATGAACACTGAAGCTTTCTTT
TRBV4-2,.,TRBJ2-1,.,CASSHLGGTYNEQFF,TGTGCCAGCAGCCACCTGGGCGGGACCTACAATGAGCAGTTCTTC
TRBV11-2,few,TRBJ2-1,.,CASSPGRGEQFF,TGTGCCAGCAGCCCAGGGAGGGGGGAGCAGTTCTTC
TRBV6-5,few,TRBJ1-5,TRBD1,CASRPDRGGQPQHF,TGTGCCAGCAGGCCGGACAGGGGAGGACAGCCCCAGCATTTT
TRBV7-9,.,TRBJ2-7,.,CASSFDTNPYEQYF,TGTGCCAGCAGCTTTGACACCAACCCCTACGAGCAGTACTTC
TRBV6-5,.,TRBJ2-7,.,CASSSTHSGGLGEQYF,TGTGCCAGCAGTTCAACCCATAGCGGAGGTCTGGGGGAGCAGTACTTC
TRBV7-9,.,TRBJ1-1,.,CASSLGGFWRVNTEAFF,TGTGCCAGCAGCTTAGGCGGGTTCTGGAGGGTGAACACTGAAGCTTTCTTT
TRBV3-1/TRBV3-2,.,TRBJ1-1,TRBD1,CASSHGQGNTEAFF,TGTGCCAGCAGCCACGGACAGGGGAACACTGAAGCTTTCTTT
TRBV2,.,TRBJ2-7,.,CASTLGQYEQYF,TGTGCCAGCACCCTAGGACAGTACGAGCAGTACTTC
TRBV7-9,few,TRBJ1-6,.,CASSFTGYNSPLHF,TGTGCCAGCAGCTTTACAGGTTATAATTCACCCCTCCACTTT
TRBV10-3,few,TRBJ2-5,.,CAISDPGGFQETQYF,TGTGCCATCAGTGACCCTGGGGGGTTCCAAGAGACCCAGTACTTC
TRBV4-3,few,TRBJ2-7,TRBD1,CASSQDSTGAAEQYF,TGCGCCAGCAGCCAGGATTCGACAGGGGCGGCCGAGCAGTACTTC
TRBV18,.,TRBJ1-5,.,CASSPGALDSNQPQHF,TGTGCCAGCTCACCTGGGGCACTGGATAGCAATCAGCCCCAGCATTTT
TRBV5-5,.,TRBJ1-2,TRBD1,CASSVGTGDGYTF,TGTGCCAGCAGCGTGGGGACAGGGGATGGCTACACCTTC
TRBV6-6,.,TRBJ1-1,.,CASSIEAFF,TGTGCCAGCAGCATTGAAGCTTTCTTT
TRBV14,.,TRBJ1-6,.,CASSPYQGPLHF,TGTGCCAGCAGCCCTTATCAGGGTCCCCTCCACTTT
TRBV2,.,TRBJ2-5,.,CASRERLRETQYF,TGTGCCAGCAGGGAAAGACTAAGGGAGACCCAGTACTTC
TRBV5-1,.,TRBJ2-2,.,CASSLVEGGPDGELFF,TGCGCCAGCAGCTTGGTGGAAGGAGGGCCGGACGGGGAGCTGTTTTTT
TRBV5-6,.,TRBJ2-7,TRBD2,CASSSHLAVGTYEQYF,TGTGCCAGCAGCTCCCATCTAGCGGTAGGGACCTACGAGCAGTACTTC
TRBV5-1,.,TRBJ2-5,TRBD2,CASSIGTSTVQETQYF,TGCGCCAGCAGCATCGGGACTAGCACTGTCCAAGAGACCCAGTACTTC
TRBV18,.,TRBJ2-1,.,CASSPARAGLGQFF,TGTGCCAGCTCACCAGCCAGGGCGGGACTGGGGCAGTTCTTC
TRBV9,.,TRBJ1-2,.,CASYGGNGYTF,TGTGCCAGCTATGGAGGGAATGGCTACACCTTC
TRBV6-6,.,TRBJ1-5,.,CASSYSGDQPQHF,TGTGCCAGCAGTTACTCAGGGGATCAGCCCCAGCATTTT
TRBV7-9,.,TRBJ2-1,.,CASSLAGGNNEQFF,TGTGCCAGCAGCTTAGCGGGAGGAAACAATGAGCAGTTCTTC
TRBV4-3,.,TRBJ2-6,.,CASSQDLSGANVLTF,TGCGCCAGCAGCCAAGATCTATCTGGGGCCAACGTCCTGACTTTC
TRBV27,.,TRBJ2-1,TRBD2,CASSPPGLANYNEQFF,TGTGCCAGCAGCCCACCGGGACTAGCGAACTACAATGAGCAGTTCTTC
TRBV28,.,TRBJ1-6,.,CASAFEYSPLHF,TGTGCCAGCGCATTCGAGTATTCACCCCTCCACTTT
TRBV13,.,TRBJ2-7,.,CASSSVQRNYEQYF,TGTGCCAGCAGCTCGGTCCAGCGAAACTACGAGCAGTACTTC
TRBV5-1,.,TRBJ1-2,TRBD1,CASSLEGASGYTF,TGCGCCAGCAGCTTGGAGGGGGCGAGTGGCTACACCTTC
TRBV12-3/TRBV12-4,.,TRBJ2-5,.,CASSFGGLGTQYF,TGTGCCAGCAGTTTCGGGGGGCTGGGGACCCAGTACTTC
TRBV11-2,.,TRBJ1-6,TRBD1,CASSLSGDSGNSPLHF,TGTGCCAGCAGCTTGTCCGGGGACAGCGGTAATTCACCCCTCCACTTT
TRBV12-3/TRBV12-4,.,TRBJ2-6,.,CASSTRRANVLTF,TGTGCCAGCAGTACACGAAGGGCCAACGTCCTGACTTTC
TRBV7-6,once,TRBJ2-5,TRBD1,CASSLPGQGAQETQYF,TGTGCCAGCAGCCTCCCGGGACAGGGGGCTCAAGAGACCCAGTACTTC
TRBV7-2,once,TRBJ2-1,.,CASSLEVAGEQFF,TGTGCCAGCAGCTTAGAGGTAGCTGGTGAGCAGTTCTTC
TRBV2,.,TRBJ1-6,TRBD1,CASSGRQGVSPLHF,TGTGCCAGCAGTGGGCGGCAGGGGGTTTCACCCCTCCACTTT
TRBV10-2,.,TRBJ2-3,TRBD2,CASRGLAGDTQYF,TGCGCCAGCAGAGGACTAGCGGGAGATACGCAGTATTTT
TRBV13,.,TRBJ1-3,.,CASSLSLNTIYF,TGTGCCAGCAGCTTATCATTGAACACCATATATTTT
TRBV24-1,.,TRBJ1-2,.,CATSDFSGGGYGYTF,TGTGCCACCAGTGATTTTAGTGGGGGCGGCTATGGCTACACCTTC
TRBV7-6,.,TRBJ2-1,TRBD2,CASSFSGSVSNEQFF,TGTGCCAGCAGCTTTAGCGGGAGTGTTTCCAATGAGCAGTTCTTC
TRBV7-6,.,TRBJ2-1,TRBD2,CASSSAGLAASSYNEQFF,TGTGCCAGCAGCTCTGCTGGCCTAGCGGCAAGCTCCTACAATGAGCAGTTCTTC
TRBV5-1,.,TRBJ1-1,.,CASSLGGTKNTEAFF,TGCGCCAGCAGCTTGGGGGGGACAAAGAACACTGAAGCTTTCTTT
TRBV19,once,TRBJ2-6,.,CASNSISGANVLTF,TGTGCCAGTAACTCGATCTCTGGGGCCAACGTCCTGACTTTC
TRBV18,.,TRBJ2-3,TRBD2,CASSPPGLAGGPRGPYF,TGTGCCAGCTCACCACCGGGACTAGCGGGAGGGCCCCGGGGTCCGTATTTT
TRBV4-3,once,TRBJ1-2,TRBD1,CASSQIQGAAFYGYTF,TGCGCCAGCAGCCAAATACAGGGGGCCGCATTCTATGGCTACACCTTC
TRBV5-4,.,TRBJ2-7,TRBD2,CASSLPELAGVYEQYF,TGTGCCAGCAGCTTGCCCGAACTAGCGGGGGTCTACGAGCAGTACTTC
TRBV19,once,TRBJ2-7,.,CASSIYGGPYEQYF,TGTGCCAGTAGTATCTACGGGGGTCCCTACGAGCAGTACTTC
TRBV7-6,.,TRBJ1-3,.,CASSSPGTTGNTIYF,TGTGCCAGCAGCTCGCCCGGGACAACTGGAAACACCATATATTTT
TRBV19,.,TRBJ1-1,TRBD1,CASSRSLQGVEAFF,TGTGCCAGTAGTAGATCCTTACAGGGGGTTGAAGCTTTCTTT
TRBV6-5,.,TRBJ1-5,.,CASSPSNQPQHF,TGTGCCAGCAGTCCTTCTAATCAGCCCCAGCATTTT
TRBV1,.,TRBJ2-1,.,CTSSQDESLEQFF,TGCACCAGCAGCCAAGATGAGTCCCTCGAGCAGTTCTTC